Below, 26 T cell receptor beta chains from the same sample are listed, as sequenced in a study of CD8 T cells in ankylosing spondylitis. MiXCR was run by TCRdb on the 5' RACE reads, yielding one entry per CDR3 protein. There are about 130,000 distinct CDR3 sequences in the sample; 6% to 8% occur only once, and roughly an eighth lies in the top ten. Sequencing input: blood, either unsorted or a sorted T cell fraction (not recorded which). These receptors were obtained from a female donor with ankylosing spondylitis or in good health (not recorded which).

The table lists this clonotype with many counts. The chain carries TRBV5-1 and TRBJ2-1; TRBD2 might be the D (7 bases). Germline loops: CDR1 SGHRS, CDR2 YFSETQ. The V end was cut by 3 bases, the J end by 0 bases, with 25 bases between. The CDR3 is made up of 20 amino acids. In nucleotides, the CDR3 is TGCGCCAGCAGCTGGCCGAGGGGGGGCAAAACATTCAGCTCCTACAATGAGCAGTTCTTC. Protein sequence: CASSWPRGGKTFSSYNEQFF. Full variable domain (rest looked up from reference TRBV5-1 and TRBJ2-1): KAGVTQTPRYLIKTRGQQVTLSCSPISGHRSVSWYQQTPGQGLQFLFEYFSETQRNKGNFPGRFSGRQFSNSRSEMNVSTLELGDSALYLCASSWPRGGKTFSSYNEQFFGPGTRLTVL.

In this sample, this clonotype turned up many times. The V and J genes are TRBV24-1 and TRBJ1-2, with no clear D. Trimming stripped 0 bases from V and 0 bases from J, with 4 bases between. Germline CDR1 KGHDR, CDR2 SFDVKD. This CDR3 has 14 amino acids. This CDR3 is CATSDLSANYGYTF. The CDR3 DNA follows: TGTGCCACCAGTGATTTGTCAGCTAACTATGGCTACACCTTC.

Concerning this clonotype: A much larger clone is a single base away; this may be a read error. The chain recombines TRBV11-3 with TRBJ2-1; unclear D gene. The CDR3 totals 13 residues. CDR1 is SGHNT and CDR2 is YENEEA in the germline V gene. The CDR3 DNA reads TGTGCCCGCAGCTTAGGAAACTACAATGAGCAGTTCTTC. It codes for CARSLGNYNEQFF.

In this sample, this clonotype turned up a few times. The chain joins TRBV2 to TRBJ1-5, with TRBD1 identical over 9 bases. The V segment lost 2 bases and the J segment 15 bases; nucleotides outside the gene matches: 5. Germline lookup yields CDR1 SNHLY and CDR2 FYNNEI. This CDR3 has 12 amino acids. CDR3 protein: CASSERDRERHF. The CDR3 DNA reads as TGTGCCAGCAGTGAACGGGACAGGGAGAGGCATTTT.

The J gene is TRBJ2-7, the V gene TRBV28; a possible D gene is TRBD2 (7 bases). This CDR3 contains 15 residues. Trimming shortened V by 2 bases and J by 6 bases, and 17 bases separated the two germline ends. Germline CDR1 is MDHEN and CDR2 is SYDVKM. CDR3 sequence: CASSLGGHRGAEQYF. The CDR3 DNA follows: TGTGCCAGCAGTTTAGGAGGACACCGGGGGGCCGAGCAGTACTTC.

This clonotype was detected ten times or more. The rearrangement links TRBV5-1 to TRBJ2-7; no definite D call. This CDR3 has 15 residues. V gave up 1 base and J gave up 0 bases, with 11 bases separating them. Germline lookup yields CDR1 SGHRS and CDR2 YFSETQ. Here the CDR3 reads CASSLNRLSSYEQYF. DNA of the CDR3: TGCGCCAGCAGCTTGAATCGGCTGTCCTCCTACGAGCAGTACTTC.

Many counts were recorded for this clonotype. The V call is TRBV2, the J call TRBJ1-2; no definite D call. Trimming cost V 9 bases and J 0 bases, with 20 bases left between them. Looked up from germline, CDR1 is SNHLY and CDR2 is FYNNEI. CDR3 length: 16 amino acids. Here the CDR3 reads CASDGLGSEANYGYTF. The CDR3 DNA reads as TGTGCCAGTGATGGGCTCGGCAGTGAAGCTAACTATGGCTACACCTTC.

This clonotype was counted ten times or more. The J gene is TRBJ2-1, the V gene TRBV20-1; 11 positions match TRBD1. V dropped 6 bases and J dropped 6; count of bases not matched to a gene: 10. Germline V gives CDR1 DFQATT, CDR2 SNEGSKA (reference sequence). CDR3 size: 15 residues. CDR3 in DNA: TGCAGTGCCGCCCGCCGGGACAGGGGGAGCAATGAGCAGTTCTTC. It translates to CSAARRDRGSNEQFF.

The table lists this clonotype with many counts. This chain uses TRBV14 with TRBJ1-3, with D tentatively TRBD1 (5 bases). The CDR3 extends over 15 amino acids. The V gene lost 6 bases and the J gene lost 2 bases, with 14 bases spanning the gap. The germline V gene encodes CDR1 SGHDN and CDR2 FVKESK. The CDR3: CASSSVGTTGNTIYF. CDR3 DNA: TGTGCCAGCAGTTCAGTTGGGACGACTGGAAACACCATATATTTT.

Ten or more counts support this clonotype. V and J are TRBV6-2 or TRBV6-3 and TRBJ2-3; 8 positions agree with TRBD1. This CDR3 has 14 amino acids. Germline V CDR1 and CDR2: MNHEY, SVGEGT. Germline trimming cut 8 bases from V and 1 base from J; bases unmatched to any gene: 5. CDR3 coding DNA: TGTGCCAGCGGGGACAGGACCGGCACAGATACGCAGTATTTT. It translates to CASGDRTGTDTQYF.

In its sample, this clonotype was seen a few times. This chain joins TRBV20-1 and TRBJ2-5, with 12 positions matching TRBD1. Germline trimming cut 6 bases from V and 4 bases from J; bases unmatched to any gene: 3. Per the germline V gene, CDR1 is DFQATT and CDR2 is SNEGSKA (reference sequence). The CDR3 consists of 13 residues. The CDR3 DNA reads as TGCAGTGCGCGGGACAGGGGGCTAGAGACCCAGTACTTC. Encoded protein: CSARDRGLETQYF.

This clonotype turned up a few times. This chain connects TRBV20-1 to TRBJ2-1; 11 nucleotides line up with TRBD2. The junction had 8 bases not matched to a gene; V was cut back by 1 base and J by 0 bases. The germline V gene has CDR1 DFQATT and CDR2 SNEGSKA (reference sequence). The CDR3 runs 18 residues. For the CDR3, the DNA is TGCAGTGCTAGAGGTAGTAGCGGGGGGGCGGGCTCCTACAATGAGCAGTTCTTC. The encoded protein is CSARGSSGGAGSYNEQFF.

This clonotype appeared many times. The rearrangement uses TRBV3-1 and TRBJ1-6; D is unclear. The CDR3 has 16 residues. CDR1 and CDR2 from the germline V gene are LGHDT and YNNKEL (reference sequence). Trimming removed 6 bases from V and 14 bases from J, with 26 bases in between. The CDR3 region is CASSHIGTKDMSSLHF. As DNA, the CDR3 is TGTGCCAGCAGTCACATAGGCACTAAGGATATGAGCTCCCTCCACTTT. The full variable domain, its missing parts supplied by reference TRBV3-1 and TRBJ1-6, is DTAVSQTPKYLVTQMGNDKSIKCEQNLGHDTMYWYKQDSKKFLKIMFSYNNKELIINETVPNRFSPKSPDKAHLNLHINSLELGDSAVYFCASSHIGTKDMSSLHFGNGTRLTVT.

This clonotype was seen ten or more times. The CDR3 loop is CASSSTGVGASYEQYF. The CDR3 DNA reads TGCGCCAGCAGCTCGACGGGGGTCGGGGCATCCTACGAGCAGTACTTC. This chain connects TRBV5-1 to TRBJ2-7, with a tentative D call TRBD2 (6 bases). The CDR3 has 16 amino acids. The V end lost 3 bases, the J end lost 1 base, and 17 bases lay between the germline ends. Germline lookup yields CDR1 SGHRS and CDR2 YFSETQ.

In this sample, this clonotype turned up many times. The V call is TRBV27, the J call TRBJ2-1; D call uncertain. The length of the CDR3 is 13 residues. CDR1 is MNHEY and CDR2 is SMNVEV in the germline V gene (reference sequence). V gave up 3 bases and J gave up 5 bases, with 8 bases separating them. DNA of the CDR3: TGTGCCAGCAGTTTTAGTACCGACAATGAGCAGTTCTTC. Its protein is CASSFSTDNEQFF.

This chain joins TRBV20-1 and TRBJ1-1, with unresolved D. V dropped 1 base and J dropped 1 base, with 10 bases sitting between them. Germline V gene sequence: CDR1 DFQATT, CDR2 SNEGSKA (reference sequence). This CDR3 spans 14 amino acids. CDR3 in DNA: TGCAGTGCTAGAGTCTGGGGTCCGAACACTGAAGCTTTCTTT. Encoded protein: CSARVWGPNTEAFF.

J is TRBJ1-6 and V is TRBV28; D is unclear. This CDR3 is 14 amino acids long. The V and J ends lost 6 bases and 0 bases respectively, with 6 bases between them. From germline, CDR1 is MDHEN and CDR2 SYDVKM. CDR3 protein: CASRQSSYNSPLHF. As DNA, the CDR3 is TGTGCCAGCAGACAGAGCTCCTATAATTCACCCCTCCACTTT.

This clonotype was seen repeatedly, ten times or more. V is TRBV4-3 and J is TRBJ2-1; possibly TRBD1 for D (5 bases). Trimming cost V 4 bases and J 9 bases, with 16 bases left between them. CDR1 is LGHNA and CDR2 is YSLEER in the germline V gene. This CDR3 region has 14 residues. CDR3 bases: TGCGCCAGCAGCCTCCGACAGCCAATCGGTGAGCAGTTCTTC. This codes for CASSLRQPIGEQFF.

In its sample, this clonotype was seen many times. V usage is TRBV3-1 and J usage is TRBJ1-1; unclear D gene. Germline V lookup: CDR1 LGHDT, CDR2 YNNKEL (reference sequence). This CDR3 is 17 amino acids long. V gave up 1 base and J gave up 1 base, with 16 bases separating them. CDR3 in DNA: TGTGCCAGCAGCCAAGGTCCGCTGGGCAGTAAGAACACTGAAGCTTTCTTT. This codes for CASSQGPLGSKNTEAFF.

This clonotype has a count of ten or more. This sequence joins TRBV29-1 and TRBJ1-4, with D tentatively TRBD1 (5 bases). The germline V gene encodes CDR1 SQVTM and CDR2 ANQGSEA. The CDR3 extends over 13 amino acids. V lost 4 bases and J 8 bases, leaving 14 bases between the germline ends. The chain's CDR3 is CSVASTEGEKLFF. CDR3 nucleotide sequence: TGCAGCGTTGCAAGTACGGAGGGGGAAAAACTGTTTTTT.

This clonotype was counted ten times or more. The chain employs TRBV6-2 or TRBV6-3 and TRBJ1-1; TRBD1 matches 7 bases. The CDR3 is 20 amino acids. The junction had 17 bases not matched to a gene; V was cut back by 0 bases and J by 1 base. From germline, CDR1 is MNHEY and CDR2 SVGEGT. The CDR3 loop reads CASSYSTTEGAGSRNTEAFF. CDR3 in DNA: TGTGCCAGCAGTTACTCGACCACCGAGGGGGCTGGTTCGAGGAACACTGAAGCTTTCTTT.

In its sample, this clonotype was seen many times. The rearrangement joins TRBV5-1 to TRBJ1-2; unclear D gene. The CDR3 length is 14 residues. Germline values: CDR1 SGHRS, CDR2 YFSETQ. Trimming took 0 bases from V and 1 from J, leaving 7 bases between them. This CDR3 reads CASSLGFLNYGYTF. The CDR3 nucleotides read TGCGCCAGCAGCTTGGGATTCCTTAACTATGGCTACACCTTC.

This clonotype came up many times. The chain recombines TRBV5-1 with TRBJ2-3; 9 nucleotides line up with TRBD2. Unmatched junction bases numbered 6, after V lost 5 bases and J lost 2 bases. Germline V gene data show CDR1 as SGHRS and CDR2 as YFSETQ. This CDR3 spans 15 amino acids. The CDR3: CASRWTSASTDTQYF. The CDR3 DNA follows: TGCGCCAGCAGATGGACTAGCGCTTCCACAGATACGCAGTATTTT.

This clonotype was seen a handful of times. The junction does not match germline at one end; this may be a read error. The J gene is TRBJ2-1, the V gene TRBV30; 8 nucleotides match TRBD2. Germline assignment: CDR1 GTSNPN and CDR2 SVGIG (reference sequence). This CDR3 region has 12 residues. CDR3 loop: CAWSVMSGGVVF. DNA of the CDR3: TGTGCCTGGAGTGTAATGTCCGGGGGGGTTGTCTTC.

This clonotype occurred a few times. The rearrangement joins TRBV20-1 to TRBJ2-3; TRBD2 matches 11 bases. This CDR3 spans 19 amino acids. Germline trimming cut 5 bases from V and 2 bases from J; bases unmatched to any gene: 18. Germline values: CDR1 DFQATT, CDR2 SNEGSKA (reference sequence). In DNA form, the CDR3 reads TGCAGTGCTTCCGAATATAAGCTAGCGGGGGGTTATAACACAGATACGCAGTATTTT. Its protein product is CSASEYKLAGGYNTDTQYF.

In its sample, this clonotype was seen many times. This sequence joins TRBV29-1 and TRBJ2-1; possible D gene TRBD1, 6 bases. There are 13 residues in the CDR3. Trimming removed 7 bases at V and 2 bases at J, with 12 bases between. Germline CDR1 reads SQVTM; CDR2 reads ANQGSEA. The CDR3 sequence: CSAAGQPYNEQFF. For the CDR3, the DNA is TGCAGCGCCGCAGGACAGCCCTACAATGAGCAGTTCTTC.